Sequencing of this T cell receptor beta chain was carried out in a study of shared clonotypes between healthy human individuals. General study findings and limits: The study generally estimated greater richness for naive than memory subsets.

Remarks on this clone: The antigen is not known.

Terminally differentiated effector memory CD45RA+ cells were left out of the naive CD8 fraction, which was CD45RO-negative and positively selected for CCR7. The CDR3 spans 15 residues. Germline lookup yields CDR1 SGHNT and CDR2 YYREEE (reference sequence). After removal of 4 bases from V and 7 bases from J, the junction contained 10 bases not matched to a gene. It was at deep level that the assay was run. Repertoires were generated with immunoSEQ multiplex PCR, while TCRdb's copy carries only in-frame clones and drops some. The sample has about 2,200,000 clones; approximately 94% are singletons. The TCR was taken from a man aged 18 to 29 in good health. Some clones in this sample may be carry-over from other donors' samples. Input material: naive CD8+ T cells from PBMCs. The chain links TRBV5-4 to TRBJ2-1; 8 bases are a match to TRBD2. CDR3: CASSLREGQENEQFF. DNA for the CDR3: TGTGCCAGCAGCCTACGGGAGGGCCAAGAGAATGAGCAGTTCTTC. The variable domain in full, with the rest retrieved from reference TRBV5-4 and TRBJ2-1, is ETGVTQSPTHLIKTRGQQVTLRCSSQSGHNTVSWYQQALGQGPQFIFQYYREEENGRGNFPPRFSGLQFPNYSSELNVNALELDDSALYLCASSLREGQENEQFFGPGTRLTVL.